Shown below are 14 T cell receptor beta chains from a single sample sequenced in a study of immune cell composition in non-small cell lung cancer (dated by TCRdb to about 2017). The library was obtained by the immunoSEQ multiplex PCR assay. TCRdb retrieved this table from immuneACCESS and kept in-frame rearrangements only. Not all clones are present; in checked studies, unresolved V genes account for under half, and no reason is known for the remainder. The sample yields thousands of clones; 70% to 85% were counted once. Of the sample, 8% to 10% is held by the ten largest clones. Normal lung samples came from the same patient and consisted of non-adjacent lung tissue collected as far from the tumour as possible, at a distance of at least 3 cm. Sequenced input: non-adjacent lung tissue. These receptors all stem from a human donor with non-small cell lung cancer.

The chain combines TRBV30 with TRBJ2-5, with TRBD2 matching over 10 bases. The J call is uncertain, as TRBJ2-7 better fits the DNA end. Germline CDR1 is GTSNPN and CDR2 is SVGIG (reference sequence). The CDR3 runs to 14 residues. The CDR3 region is CAWRETSGSYEQYF. For the CDR3, the DNA is TGTGCCTGGAGGGAGACTAGCGGGTCTTACGAGCAGTACTTC.

Only one count was recorded for this clone. The V call is TRBV7-9, the J call TRBJ2-3; possibly TRBD2 for D (5 bases). The germline V gene has CDR1 SEHNR and CDR2 FQNEAQ (reference sequence). The V gene lost 1 base and the J gene lost 1 base, with 9 bases spanning the gap. This CDR3 is built from 15 residues. The CDR3 loop is CASSLGDGGTDTQYF. CDR3 DNA sequence: TGTGCCAGCAGCTTAGGAGACGGGGGCACAGATACGCAGTATTTT.

V gene TRBV6-5 combines with J gene TRBJ2-1; the D gene is possibly TRBD2 (5 bases). Trimming shortened V by 2 bases and J by 6 bases, and 17 bases separated the two germline ends. Germline lookup yields CDR1 MNHEY and CDR2 SVGAGI. CDR3 length equals 16 residues. CDR3 nucleotide sequence: TGTGCCAGCAGTTACACCCTAAGCGGTTTCGTCAATGAGCAGTTCTTC. This encodes CASSYTLSGFVNEQFF.

The chain carries TRBV6-1 and TRBJ1-1; D unclear. There are 13 residues in the CDR3. The V end lost 3 bases, the J end lost 1 base, and 6 bases lay between the germline ends. Germline V CDR1 and CDR2: MNHNS, SASEGT. Here the CDR3 reads CASSESENTEAFF. CDR3 DNA sequence: TGTGCCAGCAGTGAGTCAGAGAACACTGAAGCTTTCTTT.

This chain connects TRBV7-2 to TRBJ2-3; D possibly corresponds to TRBD2 (5 bases). Germline V gene lookup returns CDR1 SGHTA and CDR2 FQGNSA. Trimming shortened V by 8 bases and J by 4 bases, and 19 bases separated the two germline ends. There are 15 residues in the CDR3. The CDR3 reads CASLLGSRGADTQYF. The DNA of the CDR3 is TGTGCCAGCCTCCTTGGGAGCAGAGGTGCAGATACGCAGTATTTT.

The count of this clone is one. The genes are TRBV5-4 and TRBJ2-6; D is perhaps TRBD1 (5 bases). V lost 2 bases, J lost 3 bases, and 6 bases lay in between. Per germline, CDR1 SGHNT and CDR2 YYREEE (reference sequence). The CDR3 is made up of 14 amino acids. The DNA of the CDR3 is TGTGCCAGCAGCTTAGGGGTTGGGGCCAACGTCCTGACTTTC. As protein: CASSLGVGANVLTF. The entire variable domain, with the rest obtained from reference TRBV5-4 and TRBJ2-6, is as follows: ETGVTQSPTHLIKTRGQQVTLRCSSQSGHNTVSWYQQALGQGPQFIFQYYREEENGRGNFPPRFSGLQFPNYSSELNVNALELDDSALYLCASSLGVGANVLTFGAGSRLTVL.

The chain employs TRBV19 and TRBJ2-1; D may be TRBD1 (5 bases). The CDR3 extends over 16 amino acids. V shed 4 bases and J shed 0 bases, with 13 bases lying between them. Germline assignment: CDR1 LNHDA and CDR2 SQIVND (reference sequence). This CDR3 is CASSRAGSSSYNEQFF. For the CDR3, the DNA is TGTGCCAGTAGTAGAGCAGGGTCGAGCTCCTACAATGAGCAGTTCTTC.

The chain employs TRBV7-2 and TRBJ2-5, with D perhaps TRBD1 (6 bases). This CDR3 contains 16 residues. The V end lost 2 bases, the J end lost 1 base, and 14 bases lay between the germline ends. Germline CDR1 is SGHTA and CDR2 is FQGNSA. DNA for the CDR3: TGTGCCAGCAGCTTAAATTCACCAGGGGCCCAAGAGACCCAGTACTTC. It specifies CASSLNSPGAQETQYF.

The chain is built from TRBV9 and TRBJ1-1; D is perhaps TRBD1 (5 bases). The CDR3 totals 14 residues. Germline assignment: CDR1 SGDLS and CDR2 YYNGEE. Trimming cost V 4 bases and J 2 bases, with 12 bases left between them. DNA for the CDR3: TGTGCCAGCAGCCTCCGACAGTTAAACACTGAAGCTTTCTTT. Its protein is CASSLRQLNTEAFF.

The CDR3 loop is CASSEAGTGRTEAFF. The DNA of the CDR3 is TGTGCCAGCAGTGAAGCAGGGACAGGGAGGACTGAAGCTTTCTTT. The chain uses TRBV6-1 and TRBJ1-1, with 9 nucleotides matching TRBD1. CDR3 length: 15 residues. CDR1 is MNHNS and CDR2 is SASEGT in the germline V gene. The J segment lost 5 bases and the V segment lost 0 bases, leaving 4 bases of the junction unmatched.

The chain couples TRBV7-9 to TRBJ1-2; the match to TRBD1 covers 11 bases. Germline V lookup: CDR1 SEHNR, CDR2 FQNEAQ (reference sequence). The J segment lost 0 bases and the V segment lost 0 bases, leaving 6 bases of the junction unmatched. This CDR3 comprises 18 residues. The CDR3 DNA reads TGTGCCAGCAGCTTAGCTGGACAGGGGGCCGCTACTAACTATGGCTACACCTTC. As protein: CASSLAGQGAATNYGYTF.

This chain links TRBV5-5 with TRBJ2-2; 8 positions agree with TRBD1. Germline-derived CDR1 and CDR2 are SGHKS and YYEKEE (reference sequence). This CDR3 is built from 16 residues. The J segment lost 3 bases and the V segment lost 4 bases, leaving 8 bases of the junction unmatched. CDR3 amino acids: CASSPQYRGDTGELFF. The CDR3 DNA is TGTGCCAGCAGCCCGCAGTACAGGGGGGACACCGGGGAGCTGTTTTTT.

The chain has TRBV30 and TRBJ2-1; 7 nucleotides agree with TRBD1. CDR1 is GTSNPN, CDR2 SVGIG, per germline (reference sequence). The CDR3 is 16 amino acids. V was pared by 1 base and J by 6 bases, with 12 bases of the junction left unmatched. For the CDR3, the DNA is TGTGCCTGGAGTGCCCGACAGGGAGTGAAGATCAATGAGCAGTTCTTC. Translating gives CAWSARQGVKINEQFF. Drawing the rest from reference TRBV30 and TRBJ2-1, the complete variable domain is SQTIHQWPATLVQPVGSPLSLECTVEGTSNPNLYWYRQAAGRGLQLLFYSVGIGQISSEVPQNLSASRPQDRQFILSSKKLLLSDSGFYLCAWSARQGVKINEQFFGPGTRLTVL.

The chain joins TRBV6-5 to TRBJ2-5; the match to TRBD2 covers 11 bases. The germline V gene has CDR1 MNHEY and CDR2 SVGAGI. V dropped 2 bases and J dropped 7; count of bases not matched to a gene: 9. This CDR3 comprises 16 residues. CDR3: CASSYTFSGRGGTQYF. CDR3 bases: TGTGCCAGCAGTTACACCTTTAGCGGGAGGGGTGGGACCCAGTACTTC.